This TCR beta chain was captured by sequencing in a study of CD8 T cells in Susac syndrome. Study overall: When blood was collected, patients with Susac syndrome were therapy-naive, were taking corticosteroids, or were receiving intravenous immunoglobulin alone.

Trimming took 6 bases from V and 1 from J, leaving 14 bases between them. The germline V gene encodes CDR1 SNHLY and CDR2 FYNNEI. The CDR3 is 15 residues long. With random hexamers, reverse transcription was performed on about 0.45 to 1 ug of RNA. TCRdb processed the immunoSEQ multiplex PCR reads anew with MiXCR; each CDR3 protein has one entry. The sample comprises 85,000 to 95,000 distinct CDR3 sequences, 90% to 95% of which are singletons, and less than 0.4% rests with the top ten. Sequenced: CD4+ T cells from PBMCs. The chain uses TRBV2 and TRBJ2-3; D is perhaps TRBD2 (5 bases). The TCR comes from a human donor with Susac syndrome. CDR3 DNA sequence: TGTGCCAGCAGCATCGGGGAGCGACGCACAGATACGCAGTATTTT. Its translation: CASSIGERRTDTQYF.